This T cell receptor beta chain was retrieved from a study of Ad26.COV2.S vaccination and SARS-CoV-2 variants. Libraries were prepared by immunoSEQ multiplex PCR; TCRdb keeps only in-frame clonotypes and omits some of them. The table shows 300,000 to 350,000 clones, with almost 90% occurring only once. As for treatment: around 19 received Ad26.COV2.S at low or high dose, single or two shots; 5 received placebo; per-sample allocation not given. Vaccine and placebo recipients were sampled on day 63 after the first injection. Findings and caveats of the study: Analyses of TCR breadth and depth may have underestimated total T cell responses. Spike-specific CD8+ and CD4+ T cell responses reportedly showed substantial breadth after vaccination.

As to this clone: The antigen remains unidentified.

The CDR3 loop spans 14 amino acids. Between the trimmed V and J ends, which lost 1 base and 8 bases, there was a span of 14 bases. Germline CDR1 is SGHVS and CDR2 is FNYEAQ. The sequence was obtained from a person between 18 and 65 years old who received the Ad26.COV2.S COVID-19 vaccine or a placebo. The material sequenced was peripheral blood, taken in a trial of Ad26.COV2.S vaccine versus placebo. The chain links TRBV7-6 to TRBJ1-2; D is perhaps TRBD1 (6 bases). CDR3 loop: CASSLGEGGEGYTF. CDR3 DNA: TGTGCCAGCAGCTTAGGGGAGGGGGGCGAGGGCTACACCTTC.